The T cell receptor beta chain described here comes from a study of blood T cell repertoires in COVID-19. Study overall: Sites across the United States, Italy and Spain contributed samples from acute and convalescent COVID-19. T cells, B-cell-depleted T cells, or PBMCs supplied cDNA or gDNA.

This CDR3 has 16 residues. Looked up from germline, CDR1 is LNHDA and CDR2 is SQIVND (reference sequence). With 5 bases removed from V and 0 bases from J, the gap between germline ends came to 14 bases. Per the study methods: Amplification from reference gene primers served as the basis for estimated nucleated cell counts. TCRdb's copy holds only in-frame clones and misses some; the assay was immunoSEQ multiplex PCR. The V and J calls and clone size come from that table; D and trimming were worked out from the DNA. The sample consists of 140,000 to 150,000 clones, more than 65% of them appearing once.

The V call is TRBV19, the J call TRBJ2-1; D remains unclear. The clonotype originates from a man aged 55 to 70 with active or convalescent COVID-19. The specimen sequenced was peripheral blood. This CDR3 is CASSGGQIASYNEQFF. The CDR3 DNA reads TGTGCCAGTAGTGGTGGCCAAATTGCCTCCTACAATGAGCAGTTCTTC.